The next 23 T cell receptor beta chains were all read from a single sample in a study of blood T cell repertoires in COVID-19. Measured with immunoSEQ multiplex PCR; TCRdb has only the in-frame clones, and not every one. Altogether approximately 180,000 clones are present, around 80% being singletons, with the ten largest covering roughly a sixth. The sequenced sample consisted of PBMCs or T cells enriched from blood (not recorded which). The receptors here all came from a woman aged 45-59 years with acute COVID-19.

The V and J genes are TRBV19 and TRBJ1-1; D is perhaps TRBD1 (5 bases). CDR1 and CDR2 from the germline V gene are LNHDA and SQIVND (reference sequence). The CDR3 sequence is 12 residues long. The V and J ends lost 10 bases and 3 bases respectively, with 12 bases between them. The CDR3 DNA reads TGTGCCACGCGGGACGGCCACACTGAAGCTTTCTTT. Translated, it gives CATRDGHTEAFF.

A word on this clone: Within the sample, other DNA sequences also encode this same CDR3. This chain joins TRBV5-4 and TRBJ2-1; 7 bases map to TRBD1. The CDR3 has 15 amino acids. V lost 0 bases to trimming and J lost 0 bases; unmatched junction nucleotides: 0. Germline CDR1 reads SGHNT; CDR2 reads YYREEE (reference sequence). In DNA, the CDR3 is TGTGCCAGCAGCTTGGACAGGGGCTCCTACAATGAGCAGTTCTTC. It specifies CASSLDRGSYNEQFF.

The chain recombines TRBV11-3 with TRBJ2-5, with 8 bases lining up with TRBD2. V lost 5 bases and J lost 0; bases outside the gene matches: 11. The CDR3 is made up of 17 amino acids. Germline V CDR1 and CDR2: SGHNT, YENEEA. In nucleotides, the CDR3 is TGTGCCAGCAGCCCTGGGGCTAGCGGGCGGTACCAAGAGACCCAGTACTTC. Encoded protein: CASSPGASGRYQETQYF. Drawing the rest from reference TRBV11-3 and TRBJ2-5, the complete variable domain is EAGVVQSPRYKIIEKKQPVAFWCNPISGHNTLYWYLQNLGQGPELLIRYENEEAVDDSQLPKDRFSAERLKGVDSTLKIQPAELGDSAVYLCASSPGASGRYQETQYFGPGTRLLVL.

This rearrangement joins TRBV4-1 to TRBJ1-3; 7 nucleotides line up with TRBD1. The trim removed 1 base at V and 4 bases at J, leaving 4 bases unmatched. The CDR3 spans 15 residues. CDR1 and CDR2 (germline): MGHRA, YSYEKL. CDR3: CASSQGGGWGNTIYF. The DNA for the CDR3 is TGCGCCAGCAGCCAAGGAGGGGGCTGGGGAAACACCATATATTTT.

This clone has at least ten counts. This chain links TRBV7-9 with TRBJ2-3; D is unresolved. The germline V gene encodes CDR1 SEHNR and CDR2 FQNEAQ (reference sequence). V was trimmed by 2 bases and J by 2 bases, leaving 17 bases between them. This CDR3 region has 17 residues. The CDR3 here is CASSLSPLKRPTDTQYF. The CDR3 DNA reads TGTGCCAGCAGCTTATCCCCGCTAAAACGTCCCACAGATACGCAGTATTTT.

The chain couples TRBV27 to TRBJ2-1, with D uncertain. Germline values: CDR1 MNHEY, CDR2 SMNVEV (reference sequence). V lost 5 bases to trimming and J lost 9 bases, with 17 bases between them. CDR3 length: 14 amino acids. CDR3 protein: CASSPSDTAGEQFF. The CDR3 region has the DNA TGTGCCAGCAGTCCCTCAGACACGGCCGGTGAGCAGTTCTTC.

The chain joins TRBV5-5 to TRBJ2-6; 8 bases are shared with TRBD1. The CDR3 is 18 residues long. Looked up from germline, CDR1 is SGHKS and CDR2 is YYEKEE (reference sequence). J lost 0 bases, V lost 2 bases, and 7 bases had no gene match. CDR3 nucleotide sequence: TGTGCCAGCAGCTTCTTGACAGGGGCGAGCTCTGGGGCCAACGTCCTGACTTTC. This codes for CASSFLTGASSGANVLTF.

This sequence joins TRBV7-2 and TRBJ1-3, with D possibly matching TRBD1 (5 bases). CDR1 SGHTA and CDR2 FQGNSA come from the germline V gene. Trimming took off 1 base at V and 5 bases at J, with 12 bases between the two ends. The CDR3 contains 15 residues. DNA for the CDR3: TGTGCCAGCAGCTTAGTGCAGGGCGGGAGAAACACCATATATTTT. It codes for CASSLVQGGRNTIYF.

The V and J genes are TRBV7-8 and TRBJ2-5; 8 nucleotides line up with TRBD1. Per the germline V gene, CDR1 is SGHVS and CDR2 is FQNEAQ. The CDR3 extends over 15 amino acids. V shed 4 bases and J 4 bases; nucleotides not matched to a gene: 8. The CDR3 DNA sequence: TGTGCCAGCAGCTCCGGACAGGGCACACGAGAGACCCAGTACTTC. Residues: CASSSGQGTRETQYF.

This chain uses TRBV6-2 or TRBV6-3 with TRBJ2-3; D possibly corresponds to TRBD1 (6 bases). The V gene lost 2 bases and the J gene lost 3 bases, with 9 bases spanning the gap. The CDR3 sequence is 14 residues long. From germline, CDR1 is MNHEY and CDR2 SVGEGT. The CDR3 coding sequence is TGTGCCAGCAGTTACCATACAGGGACAGATACGCAGTATTTT. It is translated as CASSYHTGTDTQYF.

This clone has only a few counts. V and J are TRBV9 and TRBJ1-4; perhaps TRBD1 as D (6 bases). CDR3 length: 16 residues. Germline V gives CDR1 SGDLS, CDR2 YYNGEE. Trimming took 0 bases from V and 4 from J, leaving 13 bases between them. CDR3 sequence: CASSVGADSINEKLFF. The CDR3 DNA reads TGTGCCAGCAGCGTAGGAGCGGACAGCATTAATGAAAAACTGTTTTTT.

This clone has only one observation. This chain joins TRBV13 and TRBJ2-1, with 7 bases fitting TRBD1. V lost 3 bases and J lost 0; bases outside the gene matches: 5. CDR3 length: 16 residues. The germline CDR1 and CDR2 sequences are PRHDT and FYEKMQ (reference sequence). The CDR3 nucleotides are TGTGCCAGCAGCTTGGACCGGGACAGCTCCTACAATGAGCAGTTCTTC. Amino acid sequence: CASSLDRDSSYNEQFF.

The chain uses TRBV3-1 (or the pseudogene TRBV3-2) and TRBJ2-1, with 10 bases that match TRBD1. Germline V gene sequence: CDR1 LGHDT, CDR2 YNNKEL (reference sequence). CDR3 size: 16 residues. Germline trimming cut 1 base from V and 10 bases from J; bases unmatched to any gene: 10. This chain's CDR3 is CASSQGYRDRGGEQFF. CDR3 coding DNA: TGTGCCAGCAGCCAAGGTTACCGGGACAGGGGAGGGGAGCAGTTCTTC.

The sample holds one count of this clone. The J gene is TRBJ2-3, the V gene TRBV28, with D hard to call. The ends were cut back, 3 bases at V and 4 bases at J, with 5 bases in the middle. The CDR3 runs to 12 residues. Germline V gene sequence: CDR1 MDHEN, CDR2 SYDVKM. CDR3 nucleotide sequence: TGTGCCAGCAGTTTGTATCCAGATACGCAGTATTTT. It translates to CASSLYPDTQYF.

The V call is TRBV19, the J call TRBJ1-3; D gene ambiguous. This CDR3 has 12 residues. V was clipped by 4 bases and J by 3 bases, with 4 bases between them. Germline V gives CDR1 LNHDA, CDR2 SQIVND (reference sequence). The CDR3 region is CASSTNGNTIYF. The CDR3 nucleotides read TGTGCCAGTAGTACCAATGGAAACACCATATATTTT.

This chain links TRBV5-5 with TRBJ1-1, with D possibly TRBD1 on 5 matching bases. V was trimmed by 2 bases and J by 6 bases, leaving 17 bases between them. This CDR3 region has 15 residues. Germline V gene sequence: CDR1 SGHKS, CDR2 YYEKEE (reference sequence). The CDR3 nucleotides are TGTGCCAGCAGCTTAGGTGGGGGGATCATAGCTGAAGCTTTCTTT. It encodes CASSLGGGIIAEAFF.

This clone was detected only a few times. The CDR3 region has the DNA TGTGCCAGCTCACCTCTCCAGCTAACGACCGGAGAGCCCCAGCATTTT. Protein product: CASSPLQLTTGEPQHF. V and J are TRBV18 and TRBJ1-5; D is undetermined. Germline V CDR1 and CDR2: KGHSH, LQKENI. V was pared by 3 bases and J by 8 bases, with 20 bases between. This CDR3 contains 16 residues.

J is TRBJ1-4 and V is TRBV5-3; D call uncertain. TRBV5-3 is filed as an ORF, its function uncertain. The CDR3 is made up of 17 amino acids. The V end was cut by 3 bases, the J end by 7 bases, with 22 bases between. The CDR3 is CARSYISWRQMSEKLFF. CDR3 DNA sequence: TGTGCCAGAAGCTATATTAGTTGGCGGCAAATGAGTGAAAAACTGTTTTTT.

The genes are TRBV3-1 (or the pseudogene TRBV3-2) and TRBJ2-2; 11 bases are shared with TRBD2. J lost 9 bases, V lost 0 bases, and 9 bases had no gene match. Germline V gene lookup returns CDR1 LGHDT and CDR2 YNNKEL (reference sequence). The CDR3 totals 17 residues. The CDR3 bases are TGTGCCAGCAGCCAAGATTTAGCGGGGGGGCGTCGGTGGGAGCTGTTTTTT. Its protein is CASSQDLAGGRRWELFF.

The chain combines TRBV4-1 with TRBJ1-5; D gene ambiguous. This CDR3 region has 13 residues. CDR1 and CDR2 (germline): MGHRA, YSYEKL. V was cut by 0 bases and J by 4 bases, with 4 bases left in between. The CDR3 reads CASSQETNQPQHF. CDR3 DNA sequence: TGCGCCAGCAGCCAAGAAACTAATCAGCCCCAGCATTTT.

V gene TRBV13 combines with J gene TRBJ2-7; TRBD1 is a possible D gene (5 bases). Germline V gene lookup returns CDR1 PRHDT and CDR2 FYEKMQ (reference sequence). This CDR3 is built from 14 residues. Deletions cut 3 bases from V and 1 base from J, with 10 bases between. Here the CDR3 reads CASSFQGRSYEQYV. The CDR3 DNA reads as TGTGCCAGCAGCTTTCAGGGTAGGTCCTACGAGCAGTACGTC.

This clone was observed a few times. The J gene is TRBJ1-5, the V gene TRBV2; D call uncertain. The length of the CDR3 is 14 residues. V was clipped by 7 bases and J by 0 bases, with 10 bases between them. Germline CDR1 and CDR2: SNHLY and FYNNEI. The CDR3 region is CASKREYSNQPQHF. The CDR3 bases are TGTGCCAGCAAGAGGGAGTATAGCAATCAGCCCCAGCATTTT. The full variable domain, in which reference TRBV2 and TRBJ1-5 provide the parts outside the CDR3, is EPEVTQTPSHQVTQMGQEVILRCVPISNHLYFYWYRQILGQKVEFLVSFYNNEISEKSEIFDDQFSVERPDGSNFTLKIRSTKLEDSAMYFCASKREYSNQPQHFGDGTRLSIL.

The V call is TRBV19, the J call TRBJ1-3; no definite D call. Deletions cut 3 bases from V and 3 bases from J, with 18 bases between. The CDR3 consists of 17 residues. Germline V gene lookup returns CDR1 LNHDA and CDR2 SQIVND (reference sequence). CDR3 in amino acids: CASSIIGSGSVGNTIYF. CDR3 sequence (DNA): TGTGCCAGTAGTATTATCGGCAGTGGTAGCGTTGGAAACACCATATATTTT.